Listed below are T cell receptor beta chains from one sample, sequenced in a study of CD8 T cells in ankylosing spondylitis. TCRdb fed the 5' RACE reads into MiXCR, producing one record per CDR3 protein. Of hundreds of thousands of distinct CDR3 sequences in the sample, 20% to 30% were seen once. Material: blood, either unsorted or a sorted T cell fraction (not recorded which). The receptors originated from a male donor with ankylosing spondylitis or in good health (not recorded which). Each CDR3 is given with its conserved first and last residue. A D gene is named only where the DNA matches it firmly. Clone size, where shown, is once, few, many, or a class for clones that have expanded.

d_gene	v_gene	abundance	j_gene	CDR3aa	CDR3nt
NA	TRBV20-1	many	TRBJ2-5	CSAPGARGETQYF	TGCAGTGCCCCGGGGGCCCGCGGGGAGACCCAGTACTTC
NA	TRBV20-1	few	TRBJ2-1	CSERRAGGSYEQFF	TGCAGTGAGCGGAGGGCCGGGGGTAGCTATGAGCAGTTCTTC
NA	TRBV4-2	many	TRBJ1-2	CASSQDTGTYGYTF	TGTGCCAGCAGCCAAGATACAGGGACCTATGGCTACACCTTC
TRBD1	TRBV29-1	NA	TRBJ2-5	CSAMGQAAQETQYF	TGCAGCGCTATGGGACAGGCGGCGCAAGAGACCCAGTACTTC
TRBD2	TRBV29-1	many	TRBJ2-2	CSVEGGRDYYTGELFF	TGCAGCGTTGAAGGAGGCAGGGACTATTACACCGGGGAGCTGTTTTTT
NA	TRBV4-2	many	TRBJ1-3	CASSQEGQGENTIYF	TGTGCCAGCAGCCAAGAGGGTCAGGGCGAAAACACCATATATTTT
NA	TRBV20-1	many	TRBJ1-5	CSASRHRDSQPQHF	TGCAGTGCTAGTCGCCACAGGGATTCTCAGCCCCAGCATTTT
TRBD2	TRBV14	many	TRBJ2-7	CASSQGLAGSYEQYF	TGTGCCAGCAGCCAAGGGCTAGCGGGGTCCTACGAGCAGTACTTC
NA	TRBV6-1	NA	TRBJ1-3	CASSPVGHGNTIYF	TGTGCCAGCTCCCCGGTGGGTCATGGAAACACCATATATTTT
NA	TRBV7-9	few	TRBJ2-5	CASSPRFRGKQETQYF	TGTGCCAGCAGCCCGCGGTTCCGTGGGAAGCAAGAGACCCAGTACTTC
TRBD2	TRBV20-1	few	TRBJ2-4	CSARSGTNDIQYF	TGCAGTGCTAGATCCGGGACTAATGACATTCAGTACTTC
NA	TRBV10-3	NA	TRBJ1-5	CAISAEDQPQHF	TGTGCCATCAGTGCTGAGGATCAGCCCCAGCATTTT
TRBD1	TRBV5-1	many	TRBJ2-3	CASSFGAGTAFSSTDTQYF	TGCGCCAGCAGTTTCGGTGCCGGGACAGCCTTCTCTAGCACAGATACGCAGTATTTT
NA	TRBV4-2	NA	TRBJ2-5	CASSLAGTWGRSQYF	TGTGCCAGCAGCCTCGCCGGGACCTGGGGCCGGTCCCAGTACTTC
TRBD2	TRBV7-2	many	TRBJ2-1	CASSFTLSGRNYNEQFF	TGTGCCAGCAGCTTTACCCTTTCCGGGAGGAACTACAATGAGCAGTTCTTC
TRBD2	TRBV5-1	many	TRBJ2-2	CASSPGLGNTGELFF	TGCGCCAGCAGCCCGGGACTAGGGAACACCGGGGAGCTGTTTTTT
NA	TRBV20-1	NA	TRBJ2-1	CSARPGVEQFF	TGCAGTGCTAGACCGGGGGTAGAGCAGTTCTTC
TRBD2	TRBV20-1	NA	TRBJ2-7	CSAIAGVGYEQYF	TGCAGTGCCATAGCGGGAGTTGGCTACGAGCAGTACTTC
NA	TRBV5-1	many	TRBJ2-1	CASSSSGAIQRGNEQFF	TGCGCCAGCAGCTCCTCTGGGGCGATACAAAGGGGTAATGAGCAGTTCTTC
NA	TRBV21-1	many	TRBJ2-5	CASSTMTSEETQYF	TGTGCCAGCAGCACCATGACCTCGGAGGAGACCCAGTACTTC
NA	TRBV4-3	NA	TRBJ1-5	CASSQVRDQPQHF	TGCGCCAGCAGCCAAGTCAGGGATCAGCCCCAGCATTTT
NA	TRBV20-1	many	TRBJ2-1	CSASGGSGAGNEQFF	TGCAGTGCTAGTGGGGGCAGCGGGGCGGGTAATGAGCAGTTCTTC
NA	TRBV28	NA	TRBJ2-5	CASRERGETQYF	TGTGCCAGCAGGGAGCGCGGGGAGACCCAGTACTTC
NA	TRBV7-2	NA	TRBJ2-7	CASSPREVEQYF	TGTGCCAGCAGCCCCAGAGAGGTCGAGCAGTACTTC
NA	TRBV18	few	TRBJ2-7	CASSPEQSSYEQYF	TGTGCCAGCTCACCAGAACAGAGCTCCTACGAGCAGTACTTC
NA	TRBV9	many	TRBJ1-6	CASSWGRGNSPLHF	TGTGCCAGCAGCTGGGGACGGGGGAATTCACCCCTCCACTTT
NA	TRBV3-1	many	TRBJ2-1	CASSHRGDEQFF	TGTGCCAGCAGCCACAGGGGCGATGAGCAGTTCTTC
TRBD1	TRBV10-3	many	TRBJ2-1	CAISGRDRGYNEQFF	TGTGCCATCAGTGGGCGGGACAGGGGGTACAATGAGCAGTTCTTC
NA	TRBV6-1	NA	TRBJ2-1	CASMVGVSNEQFF	TGTGCCAGCATGGTTGGGGTGAGCAATGAGCAGTTCTTC
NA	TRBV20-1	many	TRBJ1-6	CSARDPKGVYNSPLHF	TGCAGTGCTAGAGATCCCAAAGGGGTCTATAATTCACCCCTCCACTTT
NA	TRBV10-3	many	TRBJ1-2	CAISESPENGYGYTF	TGTGCCATCAGTGAGTCCCCGGAGAATGGCTATGGCTACACCTTC
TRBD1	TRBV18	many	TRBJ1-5	CASSPQGASNQPQHF	TGTGCCAGCAGTCCTCAGGGGGCCAGCAATCAGCCCCAGCATTTT
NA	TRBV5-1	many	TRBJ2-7	CASSLAGVSGVDEQYF	TGCGCCAGCAGCCTGGCTGGAGTCAGTGGAGTGGACGAGCAGTACTTC
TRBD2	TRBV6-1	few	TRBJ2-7	CASSRRTSGSDEQYF	TGTGCCAGCAGCCGACGGACTAGCGGGAGTGACGAGCAGTACTTC
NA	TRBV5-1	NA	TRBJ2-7	CASSYDGGSYEQYF	TGCGCCAGCAGCTATGACGGCGGCTCCTACGAGCAGTACTTC
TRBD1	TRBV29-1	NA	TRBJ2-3	CSAIGQGWADTQYF	TGCAGCGCCATCGGACAGGGATGGGCAGATACGCAGTATTTT
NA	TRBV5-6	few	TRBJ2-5	CASSPSVRTSRTQYF	TGTGCCAGCAGCCCCTCCGTGAGGACATCGCGGACCCAGTACTTC
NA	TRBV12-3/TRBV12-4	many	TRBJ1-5	CASSLSDNQPQHF	TGTGCCAGCAGTTTATCGGACAATCAGCCCCAGCATTTT
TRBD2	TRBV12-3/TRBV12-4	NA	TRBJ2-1	CASTLSGRGYNEQFF	TGTGCCAGCACTCTAAGCGGGAGGGGATACAATGAGCAGTTCTTC
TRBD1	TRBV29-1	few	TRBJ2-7	CSVEGTAYEQYF	TGCAGCGTTGAGGGGACAGCTTACGAGCAGTACTTC
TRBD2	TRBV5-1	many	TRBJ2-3	CASSLVASGTTDTQYF	TGCGCCAGCAGCTTGGTAGCTAGCGGAACCACAGATACGCAGTATTTT
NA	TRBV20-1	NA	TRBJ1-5	CSASRWDQPQHF	TGCAGTGCTAGTCGCTGGGATCAGCCCCAGCATTTT
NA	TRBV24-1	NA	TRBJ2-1	CATMGSHEQFF	TGTGCCACCATGGGTAGCCATGAGCAGTTCTTC
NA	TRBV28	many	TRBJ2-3	CASSLTPGASSTDTQYF	TGTGCCAGCAGTTTAACCCCGGGGGCTAGTAGCACAGATACGCAGTATTTT
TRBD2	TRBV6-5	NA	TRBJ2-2	CASSPSGRELFF	TGTGCCAGCAGCCCCAGCGGGAGGGAGCTGTTTTTT
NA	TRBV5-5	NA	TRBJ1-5	CASSLNRDPQPQHF	TGTGCCAGCAGCTTAAACAGGGACCCTCAGCCCCAGCATTTT
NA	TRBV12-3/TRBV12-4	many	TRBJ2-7	CASSPFRTTYEQYF	TGTGCCAGCAGCCCATTCAGGACTACCTACGAGCAGTACTTC
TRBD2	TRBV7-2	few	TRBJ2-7	CASSQRLARGGEQYF	TGTGCCAGCAGCCAACGACTAGCCCGCGGAGGCGAGCAGTACTTC
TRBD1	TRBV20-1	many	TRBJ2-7	CSAKTGREQYF	TGCAGTGCAAAGACAGGGCGAGAGCAGTACTTC